This TCR beta chain originates from a study of CD8+ T cells in alopecia areata. Extraction of RNA preceded its reverse transcription into cDNA, which served as the sequencing template. The method was immunoSEQ multiplex PCR; TCRdb's version includes in-frame clones alone and lacks a portion of them. This sample has about 130,000 clones, with about 56% found just once. The treatment: oral pan-JAK inhibitor, 5-10 mg twice daily. A word on this clone: Its antigen remains unidentified.

The CDR3 extends over 14 amino acids. Per germline, CDR1 GTSNPN and CDR2 SVGIG (reference sequence). The V and J ends lost 0 bases and 6 bases, in that order; junction bases with no gene match: 6. Whole-study findings and limits: In patients, TCRs were shared less clearly than in mice, and HLA may possibly be involved.

The sequencing used CD8+ T cells sorted from blood, collected at week 4, from a patient treated with tofacitinib. The chain is built from TRBV30 and TRBJ2-3, with TRBD2 matching 7 bases. The origin of this receptor is a human donor with alopecia areata. This chain's CDR3 is CAWSVRGGDDTQYF. CDR3 nucleotides: TGTGCCTGGAGTGTACGTGGGGGGGATGATACGCAGTATTTT.